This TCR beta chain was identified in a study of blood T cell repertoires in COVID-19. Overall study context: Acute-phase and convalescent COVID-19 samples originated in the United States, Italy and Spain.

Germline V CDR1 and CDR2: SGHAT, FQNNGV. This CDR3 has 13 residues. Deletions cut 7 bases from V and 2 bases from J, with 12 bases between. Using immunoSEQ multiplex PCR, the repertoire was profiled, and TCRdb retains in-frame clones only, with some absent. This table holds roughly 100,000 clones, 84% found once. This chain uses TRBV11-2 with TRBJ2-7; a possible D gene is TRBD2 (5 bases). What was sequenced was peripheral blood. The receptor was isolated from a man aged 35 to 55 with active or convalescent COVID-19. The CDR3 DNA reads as TGTGCCAGCACCACTGACTACCCCTACGAGCAGTACTTC. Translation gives CASTTDYPYEQYF.